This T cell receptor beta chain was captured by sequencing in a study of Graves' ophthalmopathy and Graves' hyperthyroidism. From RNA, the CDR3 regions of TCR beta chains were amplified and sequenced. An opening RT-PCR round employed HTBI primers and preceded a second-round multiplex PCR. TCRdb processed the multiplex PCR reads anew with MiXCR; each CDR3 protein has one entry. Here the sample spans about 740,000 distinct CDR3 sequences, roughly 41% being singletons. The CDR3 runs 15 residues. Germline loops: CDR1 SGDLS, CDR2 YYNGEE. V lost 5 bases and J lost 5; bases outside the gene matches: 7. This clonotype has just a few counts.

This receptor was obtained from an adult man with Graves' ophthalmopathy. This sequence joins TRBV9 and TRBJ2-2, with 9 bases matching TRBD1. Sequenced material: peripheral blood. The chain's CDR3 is CASRGQGAETGELFF. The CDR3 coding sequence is TGTGCCAGCAGGGGACAGGGAGCGGAAACCGGGGAGCTGTTTTTT.